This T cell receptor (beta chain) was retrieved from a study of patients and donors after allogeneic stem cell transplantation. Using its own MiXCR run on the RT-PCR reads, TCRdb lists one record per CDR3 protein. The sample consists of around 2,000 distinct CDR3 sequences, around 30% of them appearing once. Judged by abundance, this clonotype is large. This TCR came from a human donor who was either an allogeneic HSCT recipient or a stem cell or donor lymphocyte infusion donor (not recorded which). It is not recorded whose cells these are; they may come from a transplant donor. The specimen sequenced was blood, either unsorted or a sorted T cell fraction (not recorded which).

Here the CDR3 reads CAATDTQYF. The CDR3 DNA reads as TGTGCTGCGACAGATACGCAGTATTTT. This chain joins TRBV21-1 and TRBJ2-3. TRBV21-1 is recorded as a pseudogene. CDR3 length equals 9 residues.